This T cell receptor beta chain was identified during a study of blood T cells in healthy people across ages. With a J-beta primer mix and a sample-barcoded 5' primer, a second PCR ran about 7 to 12 cycles. Each CDR3 protein is one row after TCRdb ran MiXCR on the 5' RACE reads. The sample has around 1.5 million distinct CDR3 sequences, around 35% seen once; the top ten hold about 11%. The sequence derives from a woman younger than 45 in good health. The sequencing input was blood.

As DNA, the CDR3 is TGTGCCAGCAGCTTCAAGGGGGGAAGGGCTAATGAAAAACTGTTTTTT. This codes for CASSFKGGRANEKLFF. V and J are TRBV7-9 and TRBJ1-4, with D maybe TRBD1 (6 bases). There are 16 residues in the CDR3. Deletions cut 3 bases from V and 3 bases from J, with 14 bases between. Looked up from germline, CDR1 is SEHNR and CDR2 is FQNEAQ (reference sequence).